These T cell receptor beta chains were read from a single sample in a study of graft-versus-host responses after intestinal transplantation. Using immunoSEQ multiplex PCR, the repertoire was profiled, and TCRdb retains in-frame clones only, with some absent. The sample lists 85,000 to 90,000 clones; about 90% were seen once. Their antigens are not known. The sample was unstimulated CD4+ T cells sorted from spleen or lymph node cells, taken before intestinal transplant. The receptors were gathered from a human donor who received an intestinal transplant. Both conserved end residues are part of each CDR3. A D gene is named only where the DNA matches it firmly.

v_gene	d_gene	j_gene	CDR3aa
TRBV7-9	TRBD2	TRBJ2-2	CASSHAGGGRSTGELFF
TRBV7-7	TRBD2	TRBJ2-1	CASSPGGVSSYNEQFF
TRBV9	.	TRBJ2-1	CASSVNPYSDEQFF
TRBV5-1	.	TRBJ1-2	CASSLGRDSYGYTF
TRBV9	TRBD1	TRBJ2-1	CASSVEGQQYNEQFF
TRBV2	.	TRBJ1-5	CASSASPVGHQPQHF
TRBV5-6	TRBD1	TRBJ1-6	CASSPGQGNSPLHF
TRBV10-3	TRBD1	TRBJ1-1	CAISESTGGHTEAFF
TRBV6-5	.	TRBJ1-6	CASSYTPTYNSPLHF
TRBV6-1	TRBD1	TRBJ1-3	CASSEAPNQGAPGNTIYF
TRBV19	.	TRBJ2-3	CASSIKRDPSTDTQYF
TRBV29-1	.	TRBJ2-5	CSVARGSQETQYF
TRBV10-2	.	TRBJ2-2	CASRRTEANTGELFF
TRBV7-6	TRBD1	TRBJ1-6	CASSAPSRGHQDSPLHF
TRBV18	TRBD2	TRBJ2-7	CASSPNAPRGLIYEQYF
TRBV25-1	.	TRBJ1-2	CASSPRGKGRDYGYTF
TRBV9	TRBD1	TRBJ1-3	CASSPRQDRSLMPGNTIYF
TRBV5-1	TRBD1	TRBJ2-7	CASSLAGQAYEQYF
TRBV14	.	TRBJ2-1	CASSRDWGFNEQFF
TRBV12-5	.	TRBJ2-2	CASGETETGELFF
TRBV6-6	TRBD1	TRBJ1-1	CASSRTRQGGYTEAFF
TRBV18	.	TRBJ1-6	CASSPVSGGAVIHPLHF
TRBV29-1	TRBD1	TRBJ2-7	CSVGQGVAYEQYF
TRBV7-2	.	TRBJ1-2	CASSLNPGNYGYTF
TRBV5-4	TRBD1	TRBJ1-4	CASSAEGAMGEKLFF
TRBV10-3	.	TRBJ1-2	CAISRRTEGCTDYGYTF
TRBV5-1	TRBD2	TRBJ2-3	CASSLGASGDTQYF
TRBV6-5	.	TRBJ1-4	CASSRGPFYEKLFF
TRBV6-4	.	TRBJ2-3	CASSARPGDTQYF
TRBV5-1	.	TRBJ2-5	CASSLEGSVAVETQYF
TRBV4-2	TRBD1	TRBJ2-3	CASSQTGGATDTQYF
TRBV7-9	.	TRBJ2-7	CASSPGATYEQYF
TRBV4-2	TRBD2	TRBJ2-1	CASSQELAVQNEQFF
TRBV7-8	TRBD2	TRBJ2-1	CASSRRVGRGGYNEQFF
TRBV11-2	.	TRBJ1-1	CASSLVSGSNTEAFF
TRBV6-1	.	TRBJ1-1	CASSETEGTAFF
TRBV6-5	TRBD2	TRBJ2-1	CASTGTSAQEQFF
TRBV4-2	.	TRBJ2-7	CASSQDARGGPYEQYF
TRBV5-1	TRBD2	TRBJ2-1	CASSQGLAGGYYNEQFF
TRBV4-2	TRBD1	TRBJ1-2	CASSPGTAVNYGYTF
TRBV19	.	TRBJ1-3	CASSIPGRNTIYF
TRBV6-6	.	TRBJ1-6	CASSYERVGSPLHF
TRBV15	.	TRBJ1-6	CATSRAGSSYNSPLHF
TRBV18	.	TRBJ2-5	CASSPPPGWLETQYF
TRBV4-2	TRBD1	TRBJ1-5	CASSPQGQGINQPQHF
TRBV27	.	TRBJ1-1	CASSAGVRNTEAFF
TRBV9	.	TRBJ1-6	CASSADSYNSPLHF
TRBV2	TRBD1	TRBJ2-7	CASNPRGQGTYEQYF
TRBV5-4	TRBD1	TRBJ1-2	CASSPPGTGLVYGYTF
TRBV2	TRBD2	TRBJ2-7	CASSVFSNGGEQYF
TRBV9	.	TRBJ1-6	CASSSPTANSPLHF
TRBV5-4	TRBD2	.	CASSPGTSGVYEQYF